This TCR beta chain was sequenced during a study of blood T cell repertoires in COVID-19. At the level of the study: The samples span acute and convalescent COVID-19 from the United States, Italy and Spain. T cells, B-cell-depleted T cells, or PBMCs supplied cDNA or gDNA.

V gave up 5 bases and J gave up 3 bases; unmatched junction bases: 10. The CDR3 is 15 residues long. Germline loops: CDR1 MNHNY, CDR2 SVGAGI (reference sequence). In the original workflow: Reference gene primers were amplified, and this amplification served to estimate nucleated cell counts. Clones were read by immunoSEQ multiplex PCR, and TCRdb kept only the in-frame ones, dropping some. The V and J calls and the clone size are those of that table, but D and trimming were determined from the DNA. Here the sample spans 90,000 to 110,000 clones, 80% to 85% being singletons. The clonotype comes from a woman older than 75 with acute or convalescent COVID-19. V gene TRBV6-6 combines with J gene TRBJ2-7; 7 bases fit TRBD1. Sequencing was performed on peripheral blood. The CDR3 DNA reads TGTGCCAGCAGTAGCCCCGGGACAGCTCTCTACGAGCAGTACTTC. Protein product: CASSSPGTALYEQYF.